This T cell receptor beta chain was found in a study of blood T cell repertoires in COVID-19. Study information: Each recovered donor of Cohort 3 presented with two negative PCRs, clearance, or symptom resolution.

How the authors handled the data: Amplification of reference gene primers provided the estimated nucleated cell counts. Repertoires were generated with immunoSEQ multiplex PCR, while TCRdb's copy carries only in-frame clones and drops some. V and J calls and clone size are those listed in that table; D and trimming were worked out from the DNA. The data show over 200,000 clones, with roughly nine tenths seen just once and roughly 3.2% held by the top ten. V dropped 6 bases and J dropped 8 bases, with 13 bases sitting between them. This CDR3 is 12 amino acids long. Enrollees, about 18 to 95 years old, lived in fewer than 25 US areas.

The chain uses TRBV12-3 or TRBV12-4 and TRBJ1-2; a weak D match, TRBD1 (6 bases). This receptor was obtained from a woman aged 45 to 65 in a cohort exposed to, infected with or recovered from COVID-19 (not recorded which). The material sequenced was PBMCs or T cells enriched from blood (not recorded which). The CDR3 DNA reads as TGTGCCAGCAGCCAACAGGGTGGGGGCTACACCTTC. It translates to CASSQQGGGYTF.